One and the same sample provided the 20 T cell receptor beta chains below, sequenced in a study of T cell clones after liver transplantation. The table came from immunoSEQ multiplex PCR; TCRdb's copy has only in-frame clones and leaves some out. The table shows roughly 74,000 clones, with over 70% occurring only once. The sample consisted of CD4+ T cells from blood, taken before liver transplant. These receptor sequences come from a human donor who received a liver transplant.

The chain uses TRBV6-6 and TRBJ1-1, with no clear D. V was clipped by 6 bases and J by 1 base, with 15 bases between them. The CDR3 spans 15 residues. Germline-derived CDR1 and CDR2 are MNHNY and SVGAGI (reference sequence). The CDR3 protein is CASSRGGSANTEAFF. DNA for the CDR3: TGTGCCAGCAGCCGAGGAGGATCTGCGAACACTGAAGCTTTCTTT.

The rearrangement uses TRBV5-1 and TRBJ1-2; tentatively, D is TRBD1 (5 bases). Germline values: CDR1 SGHRS, CDR2 YFSETQ. Between the trimmed V and J ends, which lost 2 bases and 1 base, there was a span of 12 bases. The CDR3 consists of 15 residues. The CDR3 region is CASSLTLDSNYGYTF. CDR3 coding DNA: TGCGCCAGCAGCTTAACCTTAGACAGTAACTATGGCTACACCTTC. The full variable domain, with the rest looked up from reference TRBV5-1 and TRBJ1-2, is KAGVTQTPRYLIKTRGQQVTLSCSPISGHRSVSWYQQTPGQGLQFLFEYFSETQRNKGNFPGRFSGRQFSNSRSEMNVSTLELGDSALYLCASSLTLDSNYGYTFGSGTRLTVV.

This clone occurred many times. The chain employs TRBV5-1 and TRBJ1-5, with unresolved D. The CDR3 is made up of 13 amino acids. Germline V gives CDR1 SGHRS, CDR2 YFSETQ. Trimming left V 0 bases short and J 7 bases short, with 8 bases between. Here the CDR3 DNA reads TGCGCCAGCAGCTTGGACTTCTCCCAGCCCCAGCATTTT. Translating it yields CASSLDFSQPQHF.

The V gene is TRBV7-8, the J gene TRBJ1-5; TRBD1 is a possible D gene (5 bases). V was trimmed by 1 base and J by 7 bases, leaving 11 bases between them. The CDR3 contains 14 residues. Germline V gene sequence: CDR1 SGHVS, CDR2 FQNEAQ. CDR3 nucleotides: TGTGCCAGCAGCTTAGGCAGGTCAGGGCAGCCCCAGCATTTT. Protein: CASSLGRSGQPQHF.

A single count supports this clone. The rearrangement links TRBV28 to TRBJ2-7; D remains unclear. Trimming removed 2 bases from V and 2 bases from J, with 7 bases in between. The CDR3 consists of 13 residues. Germline CDR1 reads MDHEN; CDR2 reads SYDVKM. CDR3 bases: TGTGCCAGCAGTTTAGGCTCCGCCTACGAGCAGTACTTC. The encoded protein is CASSLGSAYEQYF.

The CDR3 bases are TGTGCCAGCAGCTTTCAGGGGAGGGATGGCTACACCTTC. The encoded protein is CASSFQGRDGYTF. The rearrangement uses TRBV5-4 and TRBJ1-2; maybe TRBD1 (6 bases). V lost 2 bases and J lost 6, with 11 bases in between. The germline V gene has CDR1 SGHNT and CDR2 YYREEE (reference sequence). The CDR3 has 13 residues. Drawing the rest from reference TRBV5-4 and TRBJ1-2, the complete variable domain is ETGVTQSPTHLIKTRGQQVTLRCSSQSGHNTVSWYQQALGQGPQFIFQYYREEENGRGNFPPRFSGLQFPNYSSELNVNALELDDSALYLCASSFQGRDGYTFGSGTRLTVV.

The J gene is TRBJ2-7, the V gene TRBV11-3, with 10 positions matching TRBD2. Germline V lookup: CDR1 SGHNT, CDR2 YENEEA. The CDR3 extends over 17 amino acids. J gave up 5 bases and V 0 bases, and 10 bases lay outside the gene matches. The DNA for the CDR3 is TGTGCCAGCAGCTTAGATCTGAGCGGGGGGGAAGGGAACGAGCAGTACTTC. Residues: CASSLDLSGGEGNEQYF.

The chain carries TRBV9 and TRBJ2-5; TRBD2 might be the D (5 bases). CDR1 is SGDLS and CDR2 is YYNGEE in the germline V gene. This CDR3 has 15 residues. The V end lost 0 bases, the J end lost 0 bases, and 9 bases lay between the germline ends. For the CDR3, the DNA is TGTGCCAGCAGCGTAGGGGCAGCGGACCAAGAGACCCAGTACTTC. Translating it yields CASSVGAADQETQYF.

V and J are TRBV25-1 and TRBJ2-1; 8 nucleotides align to TRBD2. The CDR3 is made up of 16 amino acids. Germline V gene data show CDR1 as MGHDK and CDR2 as SYGVNS. The V gene end was trimmed by 6 bases and the J gene end by 4 bases; junction bases not matched to a gene: 11. CDR3 region: CASSHRRSGGYNEQFF. Written as DNA, the CDR3 is TGTGCCAGCAGCCATCGTAGAAGCGGGGGATACAATGAGCAGTTCTTC.

This chain joins TRBV7-8 and TRBJ1-3; D perhaps matches TRBD1 (5 bases). Germline V gene data show CDR1 as SGHVS and CDR2 as FQNEAQ. V lost 5 bases and J 0 bases, leaving 14 bases between the germline ends. CDR3 length equals 16 residues. CDR3 bases: TGTGCCAGCAGCCCCCGTGGGGGGAGCTCTGGAAACACCATATATTTT. It is translated as CASSPRGGSSGNTIYF.

The chain combines TRBV11-2 with TRBJ2-3, with 7 bases lining up with TRBD2. Unmatched junction bases numbered 7, after V lost 2 bases and J lost 2 bases. Per germline, CDR1 SGHAT and CDR2 FQNNGV. CDR3 length equals 16 residues. The CDR3, as DNA: TGTGCCAGCAGCTTAAGGCGGGGGACCACCACAGATACGCAGTATTTT. Its translation is CASSLRRGTTTDTQYF.

The chain recombines TRBV5-4 with TRBJ1-1; D remains ambiguous. Per the germline V gene, CDR1 is SGHNT and CDR2 is YYREEE (reference sequence). The germline V and J ends were trimmed by 2 bases and 1 base, with 6 bases remaining between them. The CDR3 sequence is 13 residues long. This CDR3 is CASSLQWNTEAFF. The DNA of the CDR3 is TGTGCCAGCAGCTTACAATGGAACACTGAAGCTTTCTTT.

The table lists this clone with a few counts. The chain uses TRBV28 and TRBJ1-2; 7 bases agree with TRBD1. The V gene end was trimmed by 6 bases and the J gene end by 5 bases; junction bases not matched to a gene: 3. This CDR3 region has 12 residues. CDR1 is MDHEN and CDR2 is SYDVKM in the germline V gene. CDR3 in DNA: TGTGCCAGCAGGTCACAGGGGTATGGCTACACCTTC. It encodes CASRSQGYGYTF.

J is TRBJ1-1 and V is TRBV28; unclear D gene. CDR1 is MDHEN and CDR2 is SYDVKM in the germline V gene. Trimming removed 1 base at V and 0 bases at J, with 9 bases between. There are 15 residues in the CDR3. DNA for the CDR3: TGTGCCAGCAGTTTATTGGTGAGCTTGAACACTGAAGCTTTCTTT. It encodes CASSLLVSLNTEAFF.

V gene TRBV5-6 combines with J gene TRBJ2-5, with 7 bases fitting TRBD1. With 2 bases clipped from V and 2 bases from J, the junction kept 6 bases outside the gene matches. This CDR3 region has 15 residues. Per germline, CDR1 SGHDT and CDR2 YYEEEE. In DNA, the CDR3 is TGTGCCAGCAGCTTCCTAGACAGGGAACAAGAGACCCAGTACTTC. This codes for CASSFLDREQETQYF.

The chain combines TRBV9 with TRBJ1-1; D is unresolved. The V gene's germline CDR1 is SGDLS and CDR2 YYNGEE. The CDR3 length is 14 residues. V lost 1 base to trimming and J lost 0 bases, with 7 bases between them. CDR3 protein: CASSVTLMNTEAFF. The DNA for the CDR3 is TGTGCCAGCAGCGTAACACTCATGAACACTGAAGCTTTCTTT.

V is TRBV4-1 and J is TRBJ2-7, with D possibly being TRBD2 (6 bases). CDR3 size: 14 residues. The germline V gene encodes CDR1 MGHRA and CDR2 YSYEKL. Trimming removed 1 base at V and 7 bases at J, with 14 bases between. As DNA, the CDR3 is TGCGCCAGCAGCCAAGGAGGGACCGCGGGGGAGCAGTACTTC. Its translation is CASSQGGTAGEQYF.

This chain links TRBV6-1 with TRBJ1-3; a weak D match, TRBD1 (6 bases). V lost 4 bases and J lost 2, with 15 bases in between. Germline V lookup: CDR1 MNHNS, CDR2 SASEGT. This CDR3 region has 16 residues. The CDR3 nucleotides are TGTGCCAGCAGTGCAGTCGTACAGGGACCTGGAAACACCATATATTTT. Translation: CASSAVVQGPGNTIYF.

The genes are TRBV29-1 and TRBJ2-3; TRBD1 matches at 8 bases. Germline CDR1 and CDR2: SQVTM and ANQGSEA. The CDR3 is 13 amino acids. The CDR3 coding sequence is TGCACCTGGCAGGGGGCTGGGACAGATACGCAGTATTTT. This encodes CTWQGAGTDTQYF.

This clone was counted only a few times. J is TRBJ1-1 and V is TRBV9; the match to TRBD1 covers 7 bases. The CDR3 totals 15 residues. Germline V gene lookup returns CDR1 SGDLS and CDR2 YYNGEE. Trimming at V came to 4 bases and at J to 0 bases, leaving 6 bases not matched to a gene. This CDR3 is CASSPATGMNTEAFF. CDR3 sequence (DNA): TGTGCCAGCAGCCCGGCGACAGGGATGAACACTGAAGCTTTCTTT.